These 16 T cell receptor beta chains were sequenced from one sample in a study of CD8+ T cells in alopecia areata. Extraction and reverse transcription of RNA yielded cDNA as the sequencing template. Data came from immunoSEQ multiplex PCR; TCRdb stores just in-frame clones and leaves some out. The repertoire holds hundreds of thousands of clones, with about 60% as singletons. The sequencing used CD4+ T cells sorted from blood, collected at week 0. The receptors come from a human donor with alopecia areata.

J is TRBJ2-7 and V is TRBV30, with 7 nucleotides matching TRBD1. J gave up 0 bases and V 5 bases, and 7 bases lay outside the gene matches. Germline CDR1 is GTSNPN and CDR2 is SVGIG (reference sequence). The CDR3 loop spans 14 amino acids. The CDR3 loop reads CAWAQGFGSYEQYF. The CDR3 coding sequence is TGTGCCTGGGCACAGGGGTTCGGCTCCTACGAGCAGTACTTC.

V and J are TRBV27 and TRBJ1-5, with a weak D call TRBD1 (5 bases). This CDR3 region has 15 residues. The germline gives CDR1 MNHEY, CDR2 SMNVEV (reference sequence). Trimming cost V 2 bases and J 6 bases, with 14 bases left between them. The CDR3 DNA is TGTGCCAGCAGTTTAAAGGGCCAGGGAATTCAGCCCCAGCATTTT. Its translation is CASSLKGQGIQPQHF.

The chain recombines TRBV29-1 with TRBJ2-1; D is unclear. Deletions cut 3 bases from V and 3 bases from J, with 12 bases between. The CDR3 is 14 amino acids. CDR1 is SQVTM and CDR2 is ANQGSEA in the germline V gene. For the CDR3, the DNA is TGCAGCGTTGAGGCTTCGGGCAGCTACAATGAGCAGTTCTTC. Amino acid sequence: CSVEASGSYNEQFF.

The chain carries TRBV29-1 and TRBJ1-2; no clear D gene. The CDR3 totals 12 residues. The germline V and J ends were trimmed by 5 bases and 4 bases, with 11 bases remaining between them. Germline V gene lookup returns CDR1 SQVTM and CDR2 ANQGSEA. This CDR3 reads CSVSRPFYGYTF. The CDR3 DNA reads as TGCAGCGTTAGTCGACCGTTCTATGGCTACACCTTC.

The rearrangement uses TRBV14 and TRBJ2-3; a possible D gene is TRBD1 (5 bases). The length of the CDR3 is 17 residues. Deletions cut 4 bases from V and 7 bases from J, with 24 bases between. In germline, CDR1 is SGHDN, CDR2 FVKESK. The CDR3 loop is CASSRAGRQGMLNTQYF. The CDR3 DNA is TGTGCCAGCAGCCGAGCCGGACGGCAGGGAATGTTAAATACGCAGTATTTT. The variable domain in full, with the rest retrieved from reference TRBV14 and TRBJ2-3, is EAGVTQFPSHSVIEKGQTVTLRCDPISGHDNLYWYRRVMGKEIKFLLHFVKESKQDESGMPNNRFLAERTGGTYSTLKVQPAELEDSGVYFCASSRAGRQGMLNTQYFGPGTRLTVL.

CDR3 DNA sequence: TGTGCCAGCAGCGTAAGGCCCCGACAGGGTCTACCCCTCCACTTT. It is translated as CASSVRPRQGLPLHF. The chain links TRBV9 to TRBJ1-6; 7 positions match TRBD1. CDR3 length equals 15 residues. V trimming: 1 base; J trimming: 12 bases; junction bases outside the gene matches: 10. Germline CDR1 and CDR2: SGDLS and YYNGEE. Full variable domain (missing parts from reference TRBV9 and TRBJ1-6): DSGVTQTPKHLITATGQRVTLRCSPRSGDLSVYWYQQSLDQGLQFLIQYYNGEERAKGNILERFSAQQFPDLHSELNLSSLELGDSALYFCASSVRPRQGLPLHFGNGTRLTVT.

As concerns this clone: This specimen includes other DNA sequences encoding the same CDR3. The rearrangement joins TRBV29-1 to TRBJ1-1; 10 bases are a match to TRBD1. Germline lookup yields CDR1 SQVTM and CDR2 ANQGSEA. CDR3 length: 13 residues. Unmatched junction bases numbered 1, after V lost 2 bases and J lost 4 bases. CDR3 amino acids: CSVERTGGTEAFF. The CDR3 region has the DNA TGCAGCGTTGAACGGACAGGGGGCACTGAAGCTTTCTTT.

This sequence joins TRBV10-3 and TRBJ1-2; D possibly corresponds to TRBD1 (6 bases). The CDR3 loop spans 16 amino acids. Trimming stripped 6 bases from V and 0 bases from J, with 17 bases between. Germline values: CDR1 ENHRY, CDR2 SYGVKD. DNA of the CDR3: TGTGCCATCAGCAAGTGGGGGGACACTGCTAACTATGGCTACACCTTC. The encoded protein is CAISKWGDTANYGYTF.

This clone has only a few counts. The chain is built from TRBV11-2 and TRBJ2-1; the match to TRBD1 covers 7 bases. V shed 2 bases, J shed 4 bases, and the junction held 5 bases outside the gene matches. Germline V lookup: CDR1 SGHAT, CDR2 FQNNGV. The CDR3 is made up of 15 amino acids. Written as DNA, the CDR3 is TGTGCCAGCAGCTTACCGGGACAGCCTTACAATGAGCAGTTCTTC. Encoded protein: CASSLPGQPYNEQFF.

V is TRBV30 and J is TRBJ1-5; D gene unclear. The V end lost 1 base, the J end lost 6 bases, and 10 bases lay between the germline ends. Per the germline V gene, CDR1 is GTSNPN and CDR2 is SVGIG (reference sequence). CDR3 length: 13 amino acids. CDR3 in amino acids: CAWSAGLAQPQHF. CDR3 coding DNA: TGTGCCTGGAGTGCAGGACTGGCTCAGCCCCAGCATTTT.

The chain recombines TRBV30 with TRBJ1-5; the D gene is possibly TRBD1 (6 bases). CDR3 size: 14 residues. Trimming took 2 bases from V and 5 from J, leaving 13 bases between them. Germline-derived CDR1 and CDR2 are GTSNPN and SVGIG (reference sequence). The CDR3 loop reads CAWSRDIRHQPQHF. The DNA of the CDR3 is TGTGCCTGGAGTCGGGACATTCGTCATCAGCCCCAGCATTTT.

The V and J genes are TRBV13 and TRBJ2-3, with D perhaps TRBD1 (5 bases). Germline V gene sequence: CDR1 PRHDT, CDR2 FYEKMQ (reference sequence). Trimming removed 5 bases from V and 4 bases from J, with 13 bases in between. The CDR3 is 14 amino acids. The CDR3 protein is CASSPRQISDTQYF. Here the CDR3 DNA reads TGTGCCAGCAGCCCCCGACAGATTTCAGATACGCAGTATTTT.

In DNA, the CDR3 is TGTGCCTGGAGCACCGCAGCCCCGGGAGGCTACACCTTC. This sequence encodes CAWSTAAPGGYTF. This sequence joins TRBV30 and TRBJ1-2; no definite D call. Germline V gene sequence: CDR1 GTSNPN, CDR2 SVGIG (reference sequence). The CDR3 covers 13 residues. With 3 bases removed from V and 8 bases from J, the gap between germline ends came to 16 bases.

CDR3 protein: CASSMTTDTQYF. The CDR3 DNA reads as TGCGCCAGCAGCATGACCACAGATACGCAGTATTTT. The genes are TRBV5-1 and TRBJ2-3; D gene uncertain. The V end was cut by 4 bases, the J end by 2 bases, with 5 bases between. Germline V lookup: CDR1 SGHRS, CDR2 YFSETQ. This CDR3 has 12 residues.

This clone has just a few counts. This chain links TRBV11-2 with TRBJ2-1; the D gene is possibly TRBD2 (7 bases). Germline CDR1 reads SGHAT; CDR2 reads FQNNGV. V shed 5 bases and J shed 3 bases, with 23 bases lying between them. This CDR3 spans 18 amino acids. CDR3 protein: CASSPGGRAFYVYNEQFF. The CDR3 nucleotides are TGTGCCAGCAGCCCGGGGGGCAGGGCTTTTTATGTCTACAATGAGCAGTTCTTC.

The gene calls are TRBV29-1 and TRBJ1-2; 11 bases line up with TRBD1. Germline CDR1 reads SQVTM; CDR2 reads ANQGSEA. This CDR3 is 14 amino acids long. Unmatched junction bases numbered 7, after V lost 6 bases and J lost 4 bases. The CDR3 here is CSVETGTGGYGYTF. In DNA form, the CDR3 reads TGCAGCGTAGAAACCGGGACAGGGGGCTATGGCTACACCTTC.